This T cell receptor beta chain was profiled in a study of blood T cell repertoires in COVID-19. Overall study: Some COVID-19 samples were acute and others convalescent; all came from the United States, Italy and Spain.

This clone was detected only a few times. Germline values: CDR1 SGHDT, CDR2 YYEEEE. The CDR3 is 15 amino acids. With 0 bases removed from V and 5 bases from J, the gap between germline ends came to 14 bases. The table came from immunoSEQ multiplex PCR; TCRdb's copy has only in-frame clones and leaves some out. The sample holds about 370,000 clones, 75% to 90% seen once. V and J are TRBV5-6 and TRBJ2-5; D unclear. The sequencing sample was made of PBMCs or T cells enriched from blood (not recorded which). The source is a man aged 18 to 29 who had recovered from COVID-19. The CDR3 reads CASSLAPGAVETQYF. The CDR3 coding sequence is TGTGCCAGCAGCTTGGCCCCAGGTGCTGTTGAGACCCAGTACTTC.